This TCR beta chain was found in a study of cytomegalovirus exposure and HLA in healthy donors. V lost 0 bases to trimming and J lost 2 bases, with 14 bases between them. The CDR3 is 17 residues long. Germline-derived CDR1 and CDR2 are MNHNS and SASEGT. This PCR relied on a set of 60 Vbeta primers and 13 Jbeta primers. The method was immunoSEQ multiplex PCR; TCRdb's version includes in-frame clones alone and lacks a portion of them. The specimen's table records about 210,000 clones. The sequence came from a woman aged 25 to 39 in good health and CMV-seropositive. V and J are TRBV6-1 and TRBJ1-5, with D possibly TRBD1 on 5 matching bases. Sample: PBMCs. DNA for the CDR3: TGTGCCAGCAGTGAAGCGTCAGGGCGGGGCGGCAATCAGCCCCAGCATTTT. Its protein product is CASSEASGRGGNQPQHF.